This T cell receptor (beta chain) was recorded in a study of breast tumors, draining lymph nodes, adjacent tissues. TCRdb redid the calling of the multiplex PCR reads with MiXCR, one entry per CDR3 protein. This sample has fewer than 80,000 distinct CDR3 sequences; 40% to 45% occur once, and the top ten carry 8% to 9.5%. Per the germline V gene, CDR1 is LNHDA and CDR2 is SQIVND (reference sequence). This CDR3 has 15 amino acids. V was pared by 0 bases and J by 8 bases, with 16 bases between. This clonotype showed up many times. Its antigen remains unknown. Overall study findings and caveats: Luminal-like breast cancer showed significantly greater tumor-nontumor repertoire similarity than basal-like breast cancer did. That most tumor T cells come from lymph nodes remained unproven. Findings are consistent with lymph node origin and intratumoral expansion of most tumor T cells. Tumor TCR diversity was below lymph nodes but above nontumor tissue.

This sequence was found in a female donor with breast cancer. Some clones in this sample may be carry-over from other donors' samples. Sequencing used breast tumor tissue. This chain joins TRBV19 and TRBJ1-2; D possibly corresponds to TRBD1 (5 bases). This CDR3 is CASSIELGLRGGYTF. CDR3 nucleotide sequence: TGTGCCAGTAGTATAGAGTTGGGACTCCGAGGAGGCTACACCTTC.